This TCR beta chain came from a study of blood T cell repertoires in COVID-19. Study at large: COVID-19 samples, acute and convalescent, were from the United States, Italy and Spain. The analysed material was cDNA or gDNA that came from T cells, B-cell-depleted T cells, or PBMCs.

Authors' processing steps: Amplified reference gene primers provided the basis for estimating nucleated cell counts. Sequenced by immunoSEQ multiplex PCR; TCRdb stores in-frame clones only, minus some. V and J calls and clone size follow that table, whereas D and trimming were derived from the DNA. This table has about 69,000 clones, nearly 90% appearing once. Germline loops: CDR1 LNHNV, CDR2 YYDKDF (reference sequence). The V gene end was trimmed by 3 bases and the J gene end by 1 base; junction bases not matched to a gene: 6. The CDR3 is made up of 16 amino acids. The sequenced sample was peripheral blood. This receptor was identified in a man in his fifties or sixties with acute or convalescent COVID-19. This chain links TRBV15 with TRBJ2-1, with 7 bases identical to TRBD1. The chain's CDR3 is CATSSPGQRSYNEQFF. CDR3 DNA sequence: TGTGCCACCAGCAGCCCGGGACAGAGATCCTACAATGAGCAGTTCTTC. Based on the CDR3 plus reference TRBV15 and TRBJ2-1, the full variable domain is DAMVIQNPRYQVTQFGKPVTLSCSQTLNHNVMYWYQQKSSQAPKLLFHYYDKDFNNEADTPDNFQSRRPNTSFCFLDIRSPGLGDTAMYLCATSSPGQRSYNEQFFGPGTRLTVL.